This T cell receptor beta chain was observed in a study of blood T cell repertoires in COVID-19. Assay used: immunoSEQ multiplex PCR; TCRdb lists only in-frame clones, some missing. The data contain about 95,000 clones, approximately 84% of them singletons. CDR3 size: 15 residues. J gave up 4 bases and V 5 bases, and 7 bases lay outside the gene matches. The germline gives CDR1 LNHNV, CDR2 YYDKDF (reference sequence). Sequencing was carried out using peripheral blood. This chain uses TRBV15 with TRBJ2-3; the match to TRBD1 covers 9 bases. This receptor was obtained from a human donor in a cohort sampled during active COVID-19. The CDR3 protein is CATSSLDRGADTQYF. As DNA, the CDR3 is TGTGCCACCAGCTCTTTGGACAGGGGTGCAGATACGCAGTATTTT.